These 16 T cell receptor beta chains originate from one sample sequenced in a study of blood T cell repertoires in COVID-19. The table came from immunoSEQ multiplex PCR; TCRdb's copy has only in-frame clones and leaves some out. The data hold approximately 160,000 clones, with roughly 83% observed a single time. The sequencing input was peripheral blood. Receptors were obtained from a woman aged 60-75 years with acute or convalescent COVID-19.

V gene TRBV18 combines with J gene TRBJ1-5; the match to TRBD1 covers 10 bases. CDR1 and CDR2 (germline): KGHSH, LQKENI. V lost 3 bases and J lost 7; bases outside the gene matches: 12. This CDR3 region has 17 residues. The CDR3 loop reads CASSPDRDRGRSQPQHF. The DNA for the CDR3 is TGTGCCAGCTCACCCGACCGGGACAGGGGAAGGTCACAGCCCCAGCATTTT.

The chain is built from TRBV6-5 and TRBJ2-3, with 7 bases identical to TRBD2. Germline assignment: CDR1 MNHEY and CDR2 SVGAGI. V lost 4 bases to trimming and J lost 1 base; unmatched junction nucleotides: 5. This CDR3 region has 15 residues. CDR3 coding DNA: TGTGCCAGCAGTTTGCAGGGAGGGGGCACAGATACGCAGTATTTT. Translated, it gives CASSLQGGGTDTQYF.

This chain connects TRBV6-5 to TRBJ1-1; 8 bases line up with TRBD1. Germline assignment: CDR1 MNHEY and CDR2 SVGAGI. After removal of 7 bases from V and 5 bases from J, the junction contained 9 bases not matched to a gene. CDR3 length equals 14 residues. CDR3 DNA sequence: TGTGCCAGCACCTCCGACAGGGGTGGGACTGAAGCTTTCTTT. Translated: CASTSDRGGTEAFF.

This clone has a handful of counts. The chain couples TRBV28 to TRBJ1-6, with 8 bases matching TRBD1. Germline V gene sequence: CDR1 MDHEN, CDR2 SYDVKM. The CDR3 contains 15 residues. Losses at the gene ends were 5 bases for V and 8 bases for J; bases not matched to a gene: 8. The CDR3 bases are TGTGCCAGCAGTCCAATGACAGGGGTTGATTCACCCCTCCACTTT. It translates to CASSPMTGVDSPLHF.

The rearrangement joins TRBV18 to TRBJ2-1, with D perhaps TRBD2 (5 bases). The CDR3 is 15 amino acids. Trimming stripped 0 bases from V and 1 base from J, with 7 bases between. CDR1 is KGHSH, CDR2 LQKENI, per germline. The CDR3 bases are TGTGCCAGCTCACCACCGAGCGGATCCTACAATGAGCAGTTCTTC. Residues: CASSPPSGSYNEQFF.

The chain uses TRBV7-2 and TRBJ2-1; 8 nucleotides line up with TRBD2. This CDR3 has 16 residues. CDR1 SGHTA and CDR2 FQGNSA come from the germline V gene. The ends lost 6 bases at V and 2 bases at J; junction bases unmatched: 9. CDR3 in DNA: TGTGCCAGCAGGCAAGCCGGGGGGGGCCCCTACAATGAGCAGTTCTTC. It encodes CASRQAGGGPYNEQFF.

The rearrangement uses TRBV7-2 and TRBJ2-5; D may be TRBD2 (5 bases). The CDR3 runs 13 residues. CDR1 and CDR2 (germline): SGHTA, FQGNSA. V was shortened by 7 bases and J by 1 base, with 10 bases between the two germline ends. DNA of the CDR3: TGTGCCAGCAACCGGGGATCCCAAGAGACCCAGTACTTC. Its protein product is CASNRGSQETQYF.

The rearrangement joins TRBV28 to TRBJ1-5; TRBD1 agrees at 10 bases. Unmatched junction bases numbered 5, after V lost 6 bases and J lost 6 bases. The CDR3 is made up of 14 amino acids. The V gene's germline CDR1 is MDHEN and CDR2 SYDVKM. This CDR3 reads CASRAGQGGQPQHF. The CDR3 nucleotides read TGTGCCAGCAGGGCCGGACAGGGGGGTCAGCCCCAGCATTTT. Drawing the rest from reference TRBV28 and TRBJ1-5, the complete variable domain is DVKVTQSSRYLVKRTGEKVFLECVQDMDHENMFWYRQDPGLGLRLIYFSYDVKMKEKGDIPEGYSVSREKKERFSLILESASTNQTSMYLCASRAGQGGQPQHFGDGTRLSIL.

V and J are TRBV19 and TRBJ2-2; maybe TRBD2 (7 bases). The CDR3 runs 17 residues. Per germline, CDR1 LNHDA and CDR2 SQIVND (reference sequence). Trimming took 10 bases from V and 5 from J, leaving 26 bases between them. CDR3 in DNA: TGTGCCACCATGGTAGAGACTGCGGGGGCCTCAACCGGGGAGCTGTTTTTT. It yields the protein CATMVETAGASTGELFF.

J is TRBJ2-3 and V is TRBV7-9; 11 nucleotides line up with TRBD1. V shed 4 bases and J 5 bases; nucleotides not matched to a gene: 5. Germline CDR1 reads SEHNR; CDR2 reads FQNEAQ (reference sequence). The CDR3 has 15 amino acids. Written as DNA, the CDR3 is TGTGCCAGCAGCTCCGGACAGGGGGCCGGAGATACGCAGTATTTT. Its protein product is CASSSGQGAGDTQYF.

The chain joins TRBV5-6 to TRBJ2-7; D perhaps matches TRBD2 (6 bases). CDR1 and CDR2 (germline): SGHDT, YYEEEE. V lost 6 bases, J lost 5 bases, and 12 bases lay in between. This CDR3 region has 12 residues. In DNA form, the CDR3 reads TGTGCCAGCAACGGGCGGGGCGACGAGCAGTACTTC. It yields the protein CASNGRGDEQYF.

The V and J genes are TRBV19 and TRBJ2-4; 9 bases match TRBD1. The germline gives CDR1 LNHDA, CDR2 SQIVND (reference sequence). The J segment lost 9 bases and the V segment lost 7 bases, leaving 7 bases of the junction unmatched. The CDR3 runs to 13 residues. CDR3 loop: CASTWDRDSIQYF. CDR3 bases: TGTGCCAGTACCTGGGACAGGGATAGCATTCAGTACTTC.

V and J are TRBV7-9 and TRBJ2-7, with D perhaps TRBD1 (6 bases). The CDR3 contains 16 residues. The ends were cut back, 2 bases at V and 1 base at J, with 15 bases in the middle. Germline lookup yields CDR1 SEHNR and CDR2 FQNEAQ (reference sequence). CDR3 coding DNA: TGTGCCAGCAGCTTATCTCCAGGGGTTGGTTCCTACGAGCAGTACTTC. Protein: CASSLSPGVGSYEQYF.

The CDR3 here is CASSLGGGPQHF. In nucleotides, the CDR3 is TGTGCCAGCAGCTTGGGCGGTGGTCCCCAGCATTTT. The genes are TRBV5-8 and TRBJ1-5; no reliable D call. The CDR3 consists of 12 residues. V dropped 0 bases and J dropped 10 bases, with 8 bases sitting between them. Per germline, CDR1 SGHTS and CDR2 YDEGEE.

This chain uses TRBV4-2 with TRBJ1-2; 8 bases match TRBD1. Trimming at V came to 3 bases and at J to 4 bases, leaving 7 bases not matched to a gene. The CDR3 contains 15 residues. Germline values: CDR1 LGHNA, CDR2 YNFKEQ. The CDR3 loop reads CASSQVGQGLYGYTF. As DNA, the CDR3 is TGTGCCAGCAGCCAGGTAGGACAGGGCCTCTATGGCTACACCTTC.

The CDR3 nucleotides read TGTGCCAGCAGCTTAGAGACATCGAGAACTGAAGCTTTCTTT. It yields the protein CASSLETSRTEAFF. The V and J genes are TRBV7-2 and TRBJ1-1; D gene uncertain. Trimming took 1 base from V and 5 from J, leaving 11 bases between them. The CDR3 covers 14 residues. CDR1 and CDR2 from the germline V gene are SGHTA and FQGNSA.